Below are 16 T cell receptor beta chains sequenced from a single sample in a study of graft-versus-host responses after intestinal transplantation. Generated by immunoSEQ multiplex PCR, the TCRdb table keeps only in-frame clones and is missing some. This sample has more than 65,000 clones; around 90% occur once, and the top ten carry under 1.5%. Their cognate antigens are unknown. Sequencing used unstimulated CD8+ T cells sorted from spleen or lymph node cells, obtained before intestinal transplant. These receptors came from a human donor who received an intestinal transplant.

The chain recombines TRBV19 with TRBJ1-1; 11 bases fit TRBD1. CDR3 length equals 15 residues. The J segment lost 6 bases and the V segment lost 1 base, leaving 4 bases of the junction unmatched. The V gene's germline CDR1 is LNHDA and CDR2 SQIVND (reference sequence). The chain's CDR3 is CASSIAGQGASEAFF. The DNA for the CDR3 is TGTGCCAGTAGTATAGCTGGACAGGGGGCGTCTGAAGCTTTCTTT.

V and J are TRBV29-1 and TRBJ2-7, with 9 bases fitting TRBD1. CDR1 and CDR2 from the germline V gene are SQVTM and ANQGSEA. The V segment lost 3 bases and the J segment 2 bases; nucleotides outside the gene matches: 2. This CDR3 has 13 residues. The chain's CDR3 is CSVEGTGPYEQYF. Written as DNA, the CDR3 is TGCAGCGTTGAGGGGACAGGGCCCTACGAGCAGTACTTC.

CDR3 residues: CASSTRGVNTEAFF. DNA of the CDR3: TGTGCCAGCAGCACCCGCGGGGTGAACACTGAAGCTTTCTTT. The chain has TRBV27 and TRBJ1-1; unclear D gene. V shed 6 bases and J shed 0 bases, with 11 bases lying between them. The V gene's germline CDR1 is MNHEY and CDR2 SMNVEV (reference sequence). This CDR3 region has 14 residues.

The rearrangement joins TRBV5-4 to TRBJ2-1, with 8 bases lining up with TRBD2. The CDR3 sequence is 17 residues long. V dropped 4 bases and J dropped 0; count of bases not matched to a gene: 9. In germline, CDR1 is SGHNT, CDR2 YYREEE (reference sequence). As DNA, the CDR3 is TGTGCCAGCAGCGCTCCCCTGAGCGGGGGCTCCTACAATGAGCAGTTCTTC. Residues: CASSAPLSGGSYNEQFF. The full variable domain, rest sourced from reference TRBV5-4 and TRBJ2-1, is ETGVTQSPTHLIKTRGQQVTLRCSSQSGHNTVSWYQQALGQGPQFIFQYYREEENGRGNFPPRFSGLQFPNYSSELNVNALELDDSALYLCASSAPLSGGSYNEQFFGPGTRLTVL.

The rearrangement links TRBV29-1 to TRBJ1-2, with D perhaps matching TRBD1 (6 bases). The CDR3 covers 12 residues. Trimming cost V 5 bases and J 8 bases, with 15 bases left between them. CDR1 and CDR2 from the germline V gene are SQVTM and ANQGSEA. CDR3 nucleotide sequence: TGCAGCGTTCGTGACAGGTTTGGGGGCTACACCTTC. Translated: CSVRDRFGGYTF.

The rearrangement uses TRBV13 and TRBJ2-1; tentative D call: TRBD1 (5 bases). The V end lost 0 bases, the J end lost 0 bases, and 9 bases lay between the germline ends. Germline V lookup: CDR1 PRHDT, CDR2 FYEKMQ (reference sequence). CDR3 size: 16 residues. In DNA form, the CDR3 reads TGTGCCAGCAGCTTAGGAGGGGCCAGCTCCTACAATGAGCAGTTCTTC. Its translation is CASSLGGASSYNEQFF.

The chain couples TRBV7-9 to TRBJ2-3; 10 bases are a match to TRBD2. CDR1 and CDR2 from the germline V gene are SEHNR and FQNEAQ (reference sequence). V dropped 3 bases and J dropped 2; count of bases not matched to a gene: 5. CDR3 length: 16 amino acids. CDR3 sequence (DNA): TGTGCCAGCAGCTTTCCGGGACTAGCGAACACAGATACGCAGTATTTT. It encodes CASSFPGLANTDTQYF.

The CDR3 DNA follows: TGTGCCAGCACCCCCGGGAGGACCTATGGCTACACCTTC. Encoded protein: CASTPGRTYGYTF. The V call is TRBV6-5, the J call TRBJ1-2; D remains ambiguous. The CDR3 runs to 13 residues. CDR1 is MNHEY, CDR2 SVGAGI, per germline. Trimming left V 7 bases short and J 4 bases short, with 13 bases between.

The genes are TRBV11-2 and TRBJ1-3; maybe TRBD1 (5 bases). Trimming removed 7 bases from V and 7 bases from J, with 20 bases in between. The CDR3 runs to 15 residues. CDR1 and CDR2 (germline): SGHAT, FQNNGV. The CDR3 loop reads CASTPQALEGNTIYF. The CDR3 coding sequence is TGTGCCAGCACCCCACAGGCACTGGAGGGTAACACCATATATTTT.

In nucleotides, the CDR3 is TGTGCCAGCAGCCGGGGGGGCGAGCAGTACTTC. This codes for CASSRGGEQYF. This chain uses TRBV5-6 with TRBJ2-7, with 8 bases identical to TRBD2. The CDR3 extends over 11 amino acids. The germline V gene encodes CDR1 SGHDT and CDR2 YYEEEE. The V and J ends lost 4 bases and 6 bases, in that order; junction bases with no gene match: 0.

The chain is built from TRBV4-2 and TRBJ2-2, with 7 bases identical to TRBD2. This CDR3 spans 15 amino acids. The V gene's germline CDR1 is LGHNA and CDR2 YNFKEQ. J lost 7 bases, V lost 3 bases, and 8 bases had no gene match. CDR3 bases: TGTGCCAGCAGCCACCCTAGCGGCGGGGACGGGGAGCTGTTTTTT. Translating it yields CASSHPSGGDGELFF.

Written as DNA, the CDR3 is TGTGCCAGCAGTTATGGGCCTGGGCTCGAGCAGTACTTC. Protein sequence: CASSYGPGLEQYF. The chain joins TRBV6-5 to TRBJ2-7, with D unresolved. Germline CDR1 MNHEY, CDR2 SVGAGI. Deletions cut 3 bases from V and 6 bases from J, with 12 bases between. This CDR3 spans 13 amino acids.

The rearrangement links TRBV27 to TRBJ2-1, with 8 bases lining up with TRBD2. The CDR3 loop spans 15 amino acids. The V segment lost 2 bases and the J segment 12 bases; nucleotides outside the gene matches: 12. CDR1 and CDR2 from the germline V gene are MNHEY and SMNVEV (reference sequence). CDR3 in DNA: TGTGCCAGCAGTTTAACAGCGGGGGTGTTTTTCTGGCAGTTCTTC. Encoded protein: CASSLTAGVFFWQFF.

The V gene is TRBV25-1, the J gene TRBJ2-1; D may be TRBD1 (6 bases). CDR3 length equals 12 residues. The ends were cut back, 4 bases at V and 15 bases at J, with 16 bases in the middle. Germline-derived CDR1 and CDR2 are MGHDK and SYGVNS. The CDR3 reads CASSGPPGVAFF. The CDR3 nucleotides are TGTGCCAGCAGTGGACCCCCAGGGGTCGCGTTCTTC.

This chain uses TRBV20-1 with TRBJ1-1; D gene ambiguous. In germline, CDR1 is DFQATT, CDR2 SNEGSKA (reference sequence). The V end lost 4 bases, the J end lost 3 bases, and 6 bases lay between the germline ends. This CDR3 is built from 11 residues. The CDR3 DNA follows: TGCAGTGCTACGGGGTACACTGAAGCTTTCTTT. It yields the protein CSATGYTEAFF.

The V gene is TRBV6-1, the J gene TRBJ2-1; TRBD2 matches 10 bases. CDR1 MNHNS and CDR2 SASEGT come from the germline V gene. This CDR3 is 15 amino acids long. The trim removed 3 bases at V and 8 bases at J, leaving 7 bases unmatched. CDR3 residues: CASSDGAGGPYEQFF. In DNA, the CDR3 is TGTGCCAGCAGTGATGGAGCGGGGGGGCCCTATGAGCAGTTCTTC.